Listed here is a single T cell receptor (beta chain). As yet, its antigen is unknown. This sample is drawn from a study of T cell responses to AZD1222 COVID-19 vaccine. The CDR3 extends over 14 amino acids. V shed 2 bases and J shed 5 bases, with 13 bases lying between them. Per the germline V gene, CDR1 is SQVTM and CDR2 is ANQGSEA. The study's findings and limits: Of spike-specific TCRs, nearly half reportedly target regions left unmutated in variants. Spike as a whole was targeted by vaccine-associated CD4 TCRs, dominant at 160-218 and 743-854.

Some clones are missing from TCRdb's copy, which holds only in-frame ones; the method was immunoSEQ multiplex PCR. The sample holds roughly 26,000 clones, 88% seen once. This specimen was peripheral blood, taken 28 days after the second AZD1222 dose. The sequence derives from an adult who received the AZD1222 COVID-19 vaccine. The chain couples TRBV29-1 to TRBJ2-1, with a weak D call TRBD2 (5 bases). This CDR3 reads CSVEPGVKNNEQFF. Here the CDR3 DNA reads TGCAGCGTTGAACCCGGGGTCAAAAACAATGAGCAGTTCTTC.